This is a list of T cell receptor beta chains from one sample in a study of CD8 T cells in ankylosing spondylitis. From the 5' RACE reads, TCRdb called clonotypes with MiXCR, one entry per CDR3 protein. The sample carries 250,000 to 400,000 distinct CDR3 sequences, 11% recorded once. Sequences were obtained from blood, either unsorted or a sorted T cell fraction (not recorded which). These receptors were collected from a female donor with ankylosing spondylitis or in good health (not recorded which). The CDR3 runs from the conserved cysteine through the conserved F or W. Each record gives: clone size, J gene, V gene, D gene, CDR3 protein, CDR3 DNA. A D gene is named only where the DNA matches it firmly. Some rows have no size entry. The others give once, few or many, or a class for an expanded clone.

many,TRBJ2-2,TRBV10-1,TRBD2,CASSSGGTQHNTGELFF,TGCGCCAGCAGTAGCGGGGGTACACAACATAACACCGGGGAGCTGTTTTTT
many,TRBJ2-2,TRBV20-1,.,CSASDLKNTGELFF,TGCAGTGCTAGTGACCTAAAAAACACCGGGGAGCTGTTTTTT
many,TRBJ1-2,TRBV7-2,TRBD1,CASSLSPGQGLRGGYTF,TGTGCCAGCAGCCTATCTCCGGGACAGGGATTAAGAGGTGGCTACACCTTC
once,TRBJ1-4,TRBV20-1,TRBD1,CSARGTGAFETNEKLFF,TGCAGTGCGCGCGGGACAGGGGCGTTTGAAACTAATGAAAAACTGTTTTTT
.,TRBJ1-1,TRBV20-1,.,CSARDPGQSNTEAFF,TGCAGTGCTAGAGATCCGGGGCAGAGCAACACTGAAGCTTTCTTT
many,TRBJ1-1,TRBV7-9,.,CASSQGLEAFF,TGTGCCAGCAGCCAAGGGTTGGAAGCTTTCTTT
many,TRBJ2-1,TRBV4-1,TRBD1,CASSHVLSTGNTYNEQFF,TGCGCCAGCAGCCACGTACTGTCGACAGGGAATACCTACAATGAGCAGTTCTTC
.,TRBJ2-1,TRBV5-1,TRBD2,CASSLPAGDSRVQFF,TGCGCCAGCAGCTTGCCAGCGGGAGACTCCCGGGTACAGTTCTTC
many,TRBJ2-1,TRBV10-3,.,CAISGDGVGDEQFF,TGTGCCATCAGCGGGGATGGGGTTGGGGATGAGCAGTTCTTC
few,TRBJ1-5,TRBV3-1,TRBD1,CASSQGQGVSNQPQHF,TGTGCCAGCAGCCAGGGACAGGGAGTGAGCAATCAGCCCCAGCATTTT
many,TRBJ2-1,TRBV10-3,.,CAISELAPQLGNEQFF,TGTGCCATCAGTGAGCTGGCCCCCCAATTGGGCAATGAGCAGTTCTTC
few,TRBJ2-7,TRBV14,.,CASSQDFHSSYEQYF,TGTGCCAGCAGCCAAGATTTCCACAGCTCCTACGAGCAGTACTTC
many,TRBJ2-1,TRBV20-1,TRBD1,CSAREMDRDYNEQFF,TGCAGTGCTAGAGAGATGGACAGGGATTACAATGAGCAGTTCTTC
few,TRBJ2-2,TRBV7-2,TRBD2,CASSLSSGRAAGELFF,TGTGCCAGCAGCCTATCTAGCGGGAGGGCCGCCGGGGAGCTGTTTTTT
.,TRBJ2-7,TRBV20-1,.,CSADLGSLRYEQYF,TGCAGTGCTGACCTGGGAAGCTTGAGGTACGAGCAGTACTTC
.,TRBJ2-7,TRBV28,.,CASSLLGQNEQYF,TGTGCCAGCAGTTTATTGGGACAAAACGAGCAGTACTTC
many,TRBJ2-7,TRBV20-1,.,CSAWRRGTPYEQYF,TGCAGTGCTTGGAGGCGGGGAACCCCCTACGAGCAGTACTTC
many,TRBJ1-3,TRBV28,TRBD1,CASSLAGQGNTIYF,TGTGCCAGCAGTCTCGCGGGACAGGGAAACACCATATATTTT
few,TRBJ2-3,TRBV11-2,.,CASSANRGDTQYF,TGTGCCAGCAGCGCAAACCGTGGAGATACGCAGTATTTT
.,TRBJ2-2,TRBV4-3,.,CASSQELVSGELFF,TGCGCCAGCAGCCAAGAACTAGTTTCCGGGGAGCTGTTTTTT
many,TRBJ2-5,TRBV5-4,.,CASSLAPPLASQETQYF,TGTGCCAGCAGCTTAGCCCCACCTCTAGCGTCTCAAGAGACCCAGTACTTC
.,TRBJ2-2,TRBV20-1,TRBD2,CSARASGMNTGELFF,TGCAGTGCTAGAGCTAGCGGGATGAACACCGGGGAGCTGTTTTTT
.,TRBJ2-7,TRBV7-6,.,CASSPGGIYEQYF,TGTGCCAGCAGCCCGGGTGGTATCTACGAGCAGTACTTC
.,TRBJ1-2,TRBV5-1,.,CASSLLSSRSANYGYTF,TGCGCCAGCAGCCTGCTCTCCTCTAGGTCCGCGAACTATGGCTACACCTTC
many,TRBJ1-2,TRBV20-1,.,CSASTQNYGYTF,TGCAGTGCTAGCACACAAAACTATGGCTACACCTTC
.,TRBJ1-3,TRBV30,.,CACGGQSSGNTIYF,TGTGCCTGCGGGGGTCAGAGCTCTGGAAACACCATATATTTT
few,TRBJ2-3,TRBV27,.,CASSLRDPRTDTQYF,TGTGCCAGCAGTCTCCGGGACCCACGCACAGATACGCAGTATTTT
few,TRBJ2-6,TRBV6-5,.,CASSYSTPGANVLTF,TGTGCCAGCAGTTACTCTACTCCGGGGGCCAACGTCCTGACTTTC
many,TRBJ2-7,TRBV5-1,.,CASSGGRSYEQYF,TGCGCCAGCAGCGGGGGGCGATCCTACGAGCAGTACTTC
few,TRBJ2-3,TRBV11-1,TRBD2,CASSLGVGLAGDRGTDTQYF,TGTGCCAGCAGCTTGGGCGTCGGACTAGCGGGAGATCGTGGGACAGATACGCAGTATTTT
.,TRBJ1-1,TRBV28,.,CASRRKEAFF,TGTGCCAGCAGGAGGAAAGAAGCTTTCTTT
many,TRBJ1-2,TRBV9,.,CASSLSDRYTF,TGTGCCAGCAGCCTTTCGGATCGGTACACCTTC
few,TRBJ1-1,TRBV27,TRBD1,CASSLTTGMNTEAFF,TGTGCCAGCAGTTTGACGACAGGGATGAACACTGAAGCTTTCTTT
many,TRBJ2-3,TRBV20-1,.,CSADRRGRADTQYF,TGCAGTGCAGATAGGAGGGGGCGGGCAGATACGCAGTATTTT
many,TRBJ2-2,TRBV10-1,.,CASSDFGTGELFF,TGCGCCAGCAGTGATTTCGGCACCGGGGAGCTGTTTTTT
few,TRBJ1-1,TRBV7-9,.,CASSPRQVRVTEAFF,TGTGCCAGCAGCCCCCGACAGGTTAGGGTCACTGAAGCTTTCTTT
many,TRBJ1-1,TRBV27,.,CASSLSAPPSVVFF,TGTGCCAGCAGTTTATCGGCCCCACCATCGGTAGTTTTCTTT
.,TRBJ2-3,TRBV2,TRBD2,CASGLGRVQNTDTQYF,TGTGCCAGCGGACTCGGGAGGGTTCAGAACACAGATACGCAGTATTTT
many,TRBJ1-3,TRBV20-1,TRBD1,CSAGGLSSGNTIYF,TGCAGTGCAGGGGGCTTGTCCTCTGGAAACACCATATATTTT
few,TRBJ1-4,TRBV27,.,CASSFSPGVGEKLFF,TGTGCCAGCAGTTTCTCCCCAGGGGTGGGAGAAAAACTGTTTTTT
many,TRBJ2-5,TRBV27,.,CASRHTPLLAQETQYF,TGTGCCAGCAGACATACTCCTTTACTAGCTCAAGAGACCCAGTACTTC
.,TRBJ2-3,TRBV7-2,.,CASSLVIRSPDTQYF,TGTGCCAGCAGCTTAGTAATCAGGTCCCCGGATACGCAGTATTTT
.,TRBJ1-1,TRBV20-1,.,CSARGGEYMNTEAFF,TGCAGTGCTAGAGGGGGAGAATACATGAACACTGAAGCTTTCTTT
many,TRBJ2-7,TRBV29-1,.,CSVGRRSSYEQYF,TGCAGCGTGGGACGTAGAAGCTCCTACGAGCAGTACTTC
many,TRBJ1-5,TRBV3-1,TRBD1,CASSQDRVQPQHF,TGTGCCAGCTCACAGGACAGGGTTCAGCCCCAGCATTTT
.,TRBJ2-2,TRBV12-3/TRBV12-4,TRBD1,CASSLDREAGELFF,TGTGCCAGCAGTTTGGACAGGGAGGCCGGGGAGCTGTTTTTT
many,TRBJ2-1,TRBV7-2,.,CASSLGLYDEQFF,TGTGCCAGCAGCTTAGGACTTTACGATGAGCAGTTCTTC
many,TRBJ2-7,TRBV5-6,TRBD1,CASSLVGQGSYEQYF,TGTGCCAGCAGCTTGGTGGGACAGGGTAGCTACGAGCAGTACTTC
many,TRBJ2-2,TRBV5-1,TRBD1,CASSPPGQSNTGELFF,TGCGCCAGCAGCCCTCCGGGACAGTCGAACACCGGGGAGCTGTTTTTT
.,TRBJ2-7,TRBV4-1,.,CASSTSVARGIPYEQYF,.
few,TRBJ2-1,TRBV7-2,TRBD2,CASRTRLAVYNEQFF,TGTGCCAGCAGAACGAGACTAGCGGTCTACAATGAGCAGTTCTTC
many,TRBJ2-3,TRBV4-1,.,CASSQDGVHTDTQYF,TGCGCCAGCAGCCAAGATGGAGTCCACACAGATACGCAGTATTTT
many,TRBJ2-7,TRBV18,.,CASFSSLAYYEQYF,TGTGCCAGCTTCAGCAGCCTAGCATACTACGAGCAGTACTTC
many,TRBJ2-3,TRBV5-1,.,CASSLYEASTDTQYF,TGCGCCAGCAGCTTATATGAGGCTAGCACAGATACGCAGTATTTT
.,TRBJ2-3,TRBV7-2,.,CASSAYTDTQYF,TGTGCCAGCAGCGCGTACACAGATACGCAGTATTTT
many,TRBJ1-1,TRBV7-9,TRBD1,CASSFSAPGQGSEAFF,TGTGCCAGCAGTTTCTCGGCCCCGGGACAGGGGAGTGAAGCTTTCTTT